These T cell receptor beta chains were read from a single sample in a study of cytomegalovirus exposure and HLA in healthy donors. Sequencing was performed with immunoSEQ multiplex PCR; in TCRdb, only in-frame clones are kept and a portion is missing. The sample carries more than 110,000 clones, about 76% recorded once. The sample consisted of PBMCs. These receptors were taken from a male donor in good health and CMV-seronegative. The CDR3 runs from the conserved cysteine through the conserved F or W. The D gene is left open where the match is weak. Not all rows give a size; the values are once, few, many and, for expanded clones, a class.

CDR3nt	CDR3aa	v_gene	j_gene	abundance	d_gene
TGTGCCAGTAGTATGGAGGGGAGCAGATTTGCAACTAATGAAAAACTGTTTTTT	CASSMEGSRFATNEKLFF	TRBV19	TRBJ1-4	.	.
TGTGCCAGCAGCTCGGGACAGAACGTAGGCAATGAGCAGTTCTTC	CASSSGQNVGNEQFF	TRBV5-8	TRBJ2-1	.	TRBD1
TGTGCCAGCACGCCAAAATCCGGGACATACTACACCGGGGAGCTGTTTTTT	CASTPKSGTYYTGELFF	TRBV27	TRBJ2-2	.	.
TGTGCCAGCAGTTTATCCGGGACTAGCAGGGAGACCCAGTACTTC	CASSLSGTSRETQYF	TRBV27	TRBJ2-5	.	TRBD2
TGTGCCAGCAGCCCGCCGGGACTCACAGATAGGCAGTATTTT	CASSPPGLTDRQYF	TRBV7-6	TRBJ2-3	.	.
TGCGCCAGCAGCTTGGGGGGCGTCGGAAACACCATATATTTT	CASSLGGVGNTIYF	TRBV5-1	TRBJ1-3	.	.
TGCGCCAGCAGTTCGGCGGGAGAGTACTACGAGCAGTACTTC	CASSSAGEYYEQYF	TRBV10-2	TRBJ2-7	.	TRBD2
TGTGCCAGCAGCTTAGTACTGGGGCGGGGGGGCCGCCGGGCGGATACGCAGTATTTT	CASSLVLGRGGRRADTQYF	TRBV7-9	TRBJ2-3	.	TRBD2
TGCGCCAGCAGTTTACTGCGGGGAGAGACCCAGTACTTC	CASSLLRGETQYF	TRBV10-1	TRBJ2-5	.	.
TGTGCCAGCAGCCCCGGGACAGGGAGGGTATACGAGCAGTACTTC	CASSPGTGRVYEQYF	TRBV11-3	TRBJ2-7	.	TRBD1
TGTGCCAGCAGTGGTAGCCGGCAGTTCAATCAGCCCCAGCATTTT	CASSGSRQFNQPQHF	TRBV6-4	TRBJ1-5	.	.
TGTGCCAGCAGTTCTACTAGCGGGTACTACGAGCAGTACTTC	CASSSTSGYYEQYF	TRBV6-5	TRBJ2-7	.	TRBD2
TGTTCCAGCAGCTTCCCCGGGAGTCACACTGAAGCTTTCTTT	CSSSFPGSHTEAFF	TRBV7-9	TRBJ1-1	few	.
TGTGCCAGCTCCCATTGGGACGGGGGGCTCGAGCAGTACTTC	CASSHWDGGLEQYF	TRBV6-5	TRBJ2-7	.	.
TGTGCCAGCAGTTCCCCCCCCGCGGCAGTCGGATCACCCCTCCACTTT	CASSSPPAAVGSPLHF	TRBV6-6	TRBJ1-6	.	.
TGTGCCAGCAGTTACGGAGATCAGCCCCAGCATTTT	CASSYGDQPQHF	TRBV6-6	TRBJ1-5	.	.
TGTGCCAGCAGCGCCGGGGGGGGGAGCACAGATACGCAGTATTTT	CASSAGGGSTDTQYF	TRBV9	TRBJ2-3	.	TRBD2
TGCGCCAGCAGCCAAGTGGCGGGAAGAGGCTCTGGAAACACCATATATTTT	CASSQVAGRGSGNTIYF	TRBV4-3	TRBJ1-3	few	.
TGCAGTGTAGGGACTACCTACGAGCAGTACTTC	CSVGTTYEQYF	TRBV20-1	TRBJ2-7	.	TRBD2
TGTGCCTCCCAAAACGCCCCGTTTGGGGCCAACGGCCTGACTTTC	CASQNAPFGANGLTF	TRBV28	TRBJ2-6	.	.
TGTGCCAGCAGTGATGTTGGTATACTAGCGGGACACGCAGATACGCAGTATTTT	CASSDVGILAGHADTQYF	TRBV25-1	TRBJ2-3	.	TRBD2
TGTGCCAGCAGGTCGGACAGGGGTCAAGGTTTTTCCCTAGCCAAAAACATTCAGTACTTC	CASRSDRGQGFSLAKNIQYF	TRBV6-8	TRBJ2-4	few	TRBD1
TGCAGCGTTTCTCGGGACATCAGCTATGGCTACACCTTC	CSVSRDISYGYTF	TRBV29-1	TRBJ1-2	few	.
TGTGCCAGCAGTTTGGACAGGGGCACAGATACGCAGTATTTT	CASSLDRGTDTQYF	TRBV6-1	TRBJ2-3	few	TRBD1
TGTGCCTTGCGAGACAGGCGTCGATCCGATGAGCAGTTCTTC	CALRDRRRSDEQFF	TRBV30	TRBJ2-1	.	.
TGTGCCAGCAGTGCGCCGCTAGTAAACAATGAGCAGTTCTTC	CASSAPLVNNEQFF	TRBV25-1	TRBJ2-1	.	.
TGTGCCAGCAGGTCCCAACAGGGTCCCAATCAGCCCCAGCATTTT	CASRSQQGPNQPQHF	TRBV6-5	TRBJ1-5	.	.
TGTGCCTGGAATCGCGATAGCAATCAGCCCCAGCATTTT	CAWNRDSNQPQHF	TRBV30	TRBJ1-5	.	.
TGTTCCAGCACCGAGGACAGGCCCTCCCTCCACTTT	CSSTEDRPSLHF	TRBV7-9	TRBJ1-6	.	TRBD1
TGTGCCAGCAGCGCCGACGCGAGGGCATGGGAGACCCAGTACTTC	CASSADARAWETQYF	TRBV9	TRBJ2-5	few	.
TGTGCCAGCATGCGAGGGAATTACGAGCAGTACTTC	CASMRGNYEQYF	TRBV7-9	TRBJ2-7	.	.
TGTGCCAGCAGTTACTCGAGTGGCGGCTCCTACGAGCAGTACTTC	CASSYSSGGSYEQYF	TRBV6-6	TRBJ2-7	.	.
TGTGCCAGCAGCTTTCGCCTAGCGGGAGTCCAGTACGAGCAGTACTTC	CASSFRLAGVQYEQYF	TRBV11-2	TRBJ2-7	.	TRBD2
TGTGCCAGCAGGAGGCGGCCGACTAGCTCCTACAATGAGCAGTTCTTC	CASRRRPTSSYNEQFF	TRBV7-9	TRBJ2-1	.	.
TGTGCCAGCAAGGAGGACGGATTGAACACTGAAGCTTTCTTT	CASKEDGLNTEAFF	TRBV6-6	TRBJ1-1	.	.
TGTGCCAGCAGCGCCCAGGGGTGGGGGGGGGCCTCCAATGAGCAGTTCTTC	CASSAQGWGGASNEQFF	TRBV13	TRBJ2-1	.	.
TGCGCCAGCAGCCAAGATCCCGGGGTTGGTAATCAGCCCCAGCATTTT	CASSQDPGVGNQPQHF	TRBV4-1	TRBJ1-5	once	.
TGTGCCAGCAGCCCCCGAGACAGGGAATGGTCACCCCTCCACTTT	CASSPRDREWSPLHF	TRBV9	TRBJ1-6	.	TRBD1
TGTGCCAGCAGCCAAGAGACCGCGGGTTTCACCTACGAGCAGTACTTC	CASSQETAGFTYEQYF	TRBV4-2	TRBJ2-7	.	.
TGTGCCAGCAGCTTGGACGGGGGGGCCTACCGCACCGGGGAGCTGTTTTTT	CASSLDGGAYRTGELFF	TRBV5-6	TRBJ2-2	.	TRBD2